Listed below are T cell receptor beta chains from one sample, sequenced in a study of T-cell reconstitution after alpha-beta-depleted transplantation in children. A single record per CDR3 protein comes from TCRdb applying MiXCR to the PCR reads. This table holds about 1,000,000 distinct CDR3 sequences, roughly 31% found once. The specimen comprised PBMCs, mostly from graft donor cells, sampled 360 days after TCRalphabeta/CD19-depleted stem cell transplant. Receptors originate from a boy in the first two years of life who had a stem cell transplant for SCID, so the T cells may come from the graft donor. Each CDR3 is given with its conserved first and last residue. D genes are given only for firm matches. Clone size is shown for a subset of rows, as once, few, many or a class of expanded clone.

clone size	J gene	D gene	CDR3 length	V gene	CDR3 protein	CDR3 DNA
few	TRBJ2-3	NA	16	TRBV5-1	CASSFGMWNRPDTQYF	TGCGCCAGCAGCTTCGGAATGTGGAATCGCCCAGATACGCAGTATTTT
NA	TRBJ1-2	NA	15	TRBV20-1	CSALPLQGKRYGYTF	TGCAGTGCTCTCCCCTTACAGGGAAAACGCTATGGCTACACCTTC
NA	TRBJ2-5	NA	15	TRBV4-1	CASSSHGPGQETQYF	TGCGCCAGCAGCTCTCACGGACCGGGACAAGAGACCCAGTACTTC
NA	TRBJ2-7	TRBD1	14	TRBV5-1	CASSLTGVVDEQYF	TGCGCCAGCAGCTTGACAGGGGTCGTAGACGAGCAGTACTTC
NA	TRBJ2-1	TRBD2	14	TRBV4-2	CASSQDLLAGEQFF	TGTGCCAGCAGCCAAGATCTCCTAGCGGGGGAGCAGTTCTTC
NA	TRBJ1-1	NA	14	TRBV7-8	CASSFPGSGTEAFF	TGTGCCAGCAGCTTTCCAGGGTCGGGCACTGAAGCTTTCTTT
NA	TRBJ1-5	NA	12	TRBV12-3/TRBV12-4	CASGPTIGPQHF	TGTGCCAGCGGGCCCACGATTGGGCCCCAGCATTTT
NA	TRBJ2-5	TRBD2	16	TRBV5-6	CASSWLLAGEVETQYF	TGTGCCAGCAGCTGGTTGCTAGCGGGGGAGGTGGAGACCCAGTACTTC
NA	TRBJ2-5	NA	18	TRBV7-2	CASSLAGGGGLSQETQYF	TGTGCCAGCAGCTTAGCGGGAGGGGGGGGGCTCTCGCAAGAGACCCAGTACTTC
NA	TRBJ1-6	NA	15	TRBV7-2	CASSTYGGSNSPLHF	TGTGCCAGCAGCACCTACGGGGGCTCGAATTCACCCCTCCACTTT
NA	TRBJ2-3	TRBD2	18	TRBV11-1	CASSPGLAGGLVADTQYF	TGTGCCAGCAGTCCCGGACTAGCGGGGGGGCTGGTAGCGGATACGCAGTATTTT
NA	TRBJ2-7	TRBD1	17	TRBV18	CASSPIRTGFSSYEQYF	TGTGCCAGCTCACCAATACGGACAGGCTTTAGCTCCTACGAGCAGTACTTC
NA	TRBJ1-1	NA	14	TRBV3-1	CASSQWGFVAEAFF	TGTGCCAGCAGCCAGTGGGGGTTCGTCGCTGAAGCTTTCTTT
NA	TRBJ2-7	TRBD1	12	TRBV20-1	CSSETGGYEQYF	TGCAGTAGTGAGACAGGGGGCTACGAGCAGTACTTC
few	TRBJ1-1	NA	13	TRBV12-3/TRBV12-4	CASRRQVNTEAFF	TGTGCCAGCAGGAGACAGGTGAACACTGAAGCTTTCTTT
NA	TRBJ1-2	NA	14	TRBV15	CATSRGSGLYGYTF	TGTGCCACCAGCAGAGGAAGCGGCCTCTATGGCTACACCTTC
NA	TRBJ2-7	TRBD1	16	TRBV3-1	CASSQGTGQTLYEQYF	TGTGCCAGCAGCCAAGGTACGGGACAGACCCTCTACGAGCAGTACTTC
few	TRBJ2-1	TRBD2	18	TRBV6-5	CASSRGSASGSSYNEQFF	TGTGCCAGCAGTCGGGGGTCGGCTAGCGGGAGCTCCTACAATGAGCAGTTCTTC
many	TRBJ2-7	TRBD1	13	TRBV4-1	CASSHRQGYEQYF	TGCGCCAGCAGCCACCGACAGGGCTACGAGCAGTACTTC
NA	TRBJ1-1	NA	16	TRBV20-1	CSASGRTGLSSTEAFF	TGCAGTGCTAGCGGTCGAACAGGGCTAAGTAGCACTGAAGCTTTCTTT
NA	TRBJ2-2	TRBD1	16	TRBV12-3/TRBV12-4	CASSWAQGLNPGELFF	TGTGCCAGCAGTTGGGCACAGGGGCTAAATCCCGGGGAGCTGTTTTTT
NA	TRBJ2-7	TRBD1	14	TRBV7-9	CASSLDRVTYEQYF	TGTGCCAGCAGTTTAGACAGGGTCACCTACGAGCAGTACTTC
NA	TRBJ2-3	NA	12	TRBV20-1	CSARELAVTQYF	TGCAGTGCTAGGGAACTAGCAGTAACGCAGTATTTT
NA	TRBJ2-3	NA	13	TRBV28	CASKRGGRDTQYF	TGTGCCAGCAAAAGGGGGGGCCGTGATACGCAGTATTTT
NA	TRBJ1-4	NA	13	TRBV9	CASSPYGGVDLFF	TGTGCCAGCAGCCCTTATGGCGGGGTGGACCTGTTTTTT
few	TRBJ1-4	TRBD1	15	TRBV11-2	CASSRPGTGPEKLFF	TGTGCCAGCAGCCGACCCGGGACAGGGCCTGAAAAACTGTTTTTT
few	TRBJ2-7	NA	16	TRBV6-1	CASSGVTDYLFYEQYF	TGTGCCAGCAGTGGTGTAACGGACTACCTTTTCTACGAGCAGTACTTC
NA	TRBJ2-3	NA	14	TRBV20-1	CSAPRGLEGDTQYF	TGCAGTGCCCCCCGCGGGCTCGAGGGCGATACGCAGTATTTT